A single sample gave rise to the 14 T cell receptor beta chains below, sequenced in a study of T cells after yellow fever vaccination. Each CDR3 protein is one row after TCRdb ran MiXCR on the 5' RACE reads. The repertoire has roughly 99,000 distinct CDR3 sequences, less than 6% of them found once; the top ten carry just over 40%. The material sequenced was CD8+ T cells sorted from PBMCs, taken 10 days after the yellow fever booster vaccination. The origin of the receptors is a young man who received the YFV17D yellow fever vaccine.

This clonotype was seen a handful of times. This chain connects TRBV4-1 to TRBJ1-1, with D unresolved. CDR1 is MGHRA and CDR2 is YSYEKL in the germline V gene. V was clipped by 0 bases and J by 3 bases, with 8 bases between them. The CDR3 is made up of 14 amino acids. CDR3: CASSQEDPYTEAFF. The CDR3 DNA reads TGCGCCAGCAGCCAAGAGGACCCTTACACTGAAGCTTTCTTT.

This chain connects TRBV21-1 to TRBJ1-2. TRBV21-1 is given as a pseudogene. The CDR3 length is 15 residues. This chain's CDR3 is CASSHTWGRQSRYTF. The CDR3 DNA sequence: TGTGCCAGCAGCCACACGTGGGGCCGACAGTCCCGCTACACCTTC.

This clonotype was counted at least ten times. The CDR3 here is CASSWGTPYNSPLHF. In nucleotides, the CDR3 is TGTGCCAGCAGCTGGGGAACCCCCTATAATTCACCCCTCCACTTT. The chain links TRBV5-6 to TRBJ1-6; D gene unclear. V lost 3 bases to trimming and J lost 2 bases, with 9 bases between them. The CDR3 is 15 amino acids. Germline V gives CDR1 SGHDT, CDR2 YYEEEE.

This clonotype has a count of ten or more. The gene calls are TRBV6-6 and TRBJ2-5, with 7 bases that match TRBD1. This CDR3 has 16 amino acids. Germline V gene lookup returns CDR1 MNHNY and CDR2 SVGAGI (reference sequence). J was trimmed by 5 bases and V by 5 bases; bases with no gene match: 14. The DNA for the CDR3 is TGTGCCAGCAGTAAGGGACAGTCAATCTCCCTTGAGACCCAGTACTTC. Encoded protein: CASSKGQSISLETQYF.

A few counts support this clonotype. The gene calls are TRBV14 and TRBJ2-7; no reliable D call. In germline, CDR1 is SGHDN, CDR2 FVKESK. The CDR3 runs to 13 residues. V was trimmed by 1 base and J by 6 bases, leaving 10 bases between them. The CDR3 region is CASSQVFRSEQYV. The CDR3 DNA follows: TGTGCCAGCAGCCAAGTATTCAGGTCCGAGCAGTACGTC.

V usage is TRBV7-2 and J usage is TRBJ2-1; possible D gene TRBD2, 6 bases. Germline lookup yields CDR1 SGHTA and CDR2 FQGNSA. This CDR3 is built from 16 residues. Deletions cut 1 base from V and 6 bases from J, with 16 bases between. As DNA, the CDR3 is TGTGCCAGCAGCTTAGGGAAGACTAGTTTATCCAATGAGCAGTTCTTC. Amino acid sequence: CASSLGKTSLSNEQFF.

In its sample, this clonotype was seen a few times. This chain uses TRBV4-1 with TRBJ2-6, with 8 nucleotides matching TRBD1. After removal of 5 bases from V and 0 bases from J, the junction contained 6 bases not matched to a gene. Germline V lookup: CDR1 MGHRA, CDR2 YSYEKL. The CDR3 loop spans 17 amino acids. CDR3 loop: CASSSRTGRSGANVLTF. The DNA of the CDR3 is TGCGCCAGCAGCTCACGGACAGGGCGCTCTGGGGCCAACGTCCTGACTTTC.

This chain links TRBV7-6 with TRBJ2-3, with 8 nucleotides matching TRBD2. The V and J ends lost 5 bases and 3 bases, in that order; junction bases with no gene match: 13. The CDR3 is made up of 17 amino acids. Germline V gives CDR1 SGHVS, CDR2 FNYEAQ. CDR3 protein: CASSPDWTSKATDTQYF. The CDR3 DNA sequence: TGTGCCAGCAGCCCCGATTGGACTAGCAAGGCAACAGATACGCAGTATTTT.

This clonotype was counted only a few times. This chain joins TRBV6-2 or TRBV6-3 and TRBJ2-6, with 7 bases aligning to TRBD1. With 7 bases clipped from V and 0 bases from J, the junction kept 12 bases outside the gene matches. The germline CDR1 and CDR2 sequences are MNHEY and SVGEGT. CDR3 length equals 18 residues. The CDR3 nucleotides are TGTGCCAGCACCTCACAGGGGACGGTGTTCTCTGGGGCCAACGTCCTGACTTTC. Amino acids: CASTSQGTVFSGANVLTF.

The rearrangement links TRBV4-3 to TRBJ1-2, with TRBD1 identical over 7 bases. Germline lookup yields CDR1 LGHNA and CDR2 YSLEER. With V trimmed by 1 base and J by 0 bases, 8 bases remained unmatched. The CDR3 spans 17 residues. CDR3 residues: CASSQGDRAYTNYGYTF. The CDR3, as DNA: TGCGCCAGCAGCCAAGGAGACAGGGCCTATACTAACTATGGCTACACCTTC.

The chain is built from TRBV4-3 and TRBJ1-6; D is unresolved. The CDR3 has 14 residues. The V end was cut by 2 bases, the J end by 7 bases, with 9 bases between. CDR1 is LGHNA, CDR2 YSLEER, per germline. CDR3 residues: CASSQTGVNSPLHF. Here the CDR3 DNA reads TGCGCCAGCAGCCAAACCGGGGTCAATTCACCCCTCCACTTT.

The genes are TRBV10-3 and TRBJ1-1; tentative D call: TRBD1 (6 bases). Germline loops: CDR1 ENHRY, CDR2 SYGVKD. Trimming took 10 bases from V and 3 from J, leaving 18 bases between them. The CDR3 runs to 14 residues. The DNA of the CDR3 is TGTGCCACCGTTGGAAGGGGGGGGGACACTGAAGCTTTCTTT. It is translated as CATVGRGGDTEAFF.

This clonotype was counted only a few times. The rearrangement uses TRBV11-3 and TRBJ2-3, with TRBD2 matching 9 bases. With V trimmed by 5 bases and J by 0 bases, 12 bases remained unmatched. The CDR3 consists of 18 residues. Per germline, CDR1 SGHNT and CDR2 YENEEA. For the CDR3, the DNA is TGTGCCAGCAGCCCTCGACTAGCGGCTCCTACAAGCACAGATACGCAGTATTTT. As protein: CASSPRLAAPTSTDTQYF.

The J gene is TRBJ2-1, the V gene TRBV29-1; 7 nucleotides line up with TRBD1. The V gene end was trimmed by 0 bases and the J gene end by 9 bases; junction bases not matched to a gene: 8. This CDR3 region has 14 residues. Looked up from germline, CDR1 is SQVTM and CDR2 is ANQGSEA. The CDR3 spells CSVEDQRGHSEQFF. CDR3 DNA: TGCAGCGTTGAAGATCAAAGGGGGCATAGTGAGCAGTTCTTC.